Following are 19 T cell receptor beta chains from one sample sequenced in a study of T cell repertoires in aging, cancer and after chemotherapy. Rearranged V-D-J TRB sequences were amplified with a mixed TRB-A/B primer pool. TCRdb used MiXCR to reprocess the multiplex PCR reads, holding one entry per CDR3 protein. Of roughly 1,500 distinct CDR3 sequences listed, around a fifth are singletons. Amplification of TCR beta used genomic DNA extracted from peripheral blood. The material sequenced was blood. Receptors were obtained from a human donor with a solid tumor.

The V gene is TRBV20-1, the J gene TRBJ1-6; 8 nucleotides align to TRBD1. CDR1 DFQATT and CDR2 SNEGSKA come from the germline V gene (reference sequence). With V trimmed by 1 base and J by 6 bases, 5 bases remained unmatched. CDR3 length: 15 amino acids. CDR3 DNA sequence: TGCAGTGCTAGAGTCTCCCAGGGGGCTAATTCACCCCTCCACTTT. It translates to CSARVSQGANSPLHF.

This clonotype is medium-sized (0.01 to 0.1%) within its sample. V is TRBV24-1 and J is TRBJ2-2; perhaps TRBD1 as D (5 bases). V was cut by 7 bases and J by 0 bases, with 14 bases left in between. The V gene's germline CDR1 is KGHDR and CDR2 SFDVKD. This CDR3 spans 16 amino acids. CDR3 sequence reads: CATRSGQGANTGELFF. The CDR3 DNA sequence: TGTGCCACCAGATCAGGCCAGGGTGCGAACACCGGGGAGCTGTTTTTT.

A note on this clonotype: One base away lies a much larger clone, so this may be a sequencing read error. The chain carries TRBV10-3 and TRBJ2-1; D gene unclear. Matching the DNA end better, TRBJ2-7 makes the J call doubtful. Germline loops: CDR1 ENHRY, CDR2 SYGVKD. The CDR3 is made up of 11 amino acids. The CDR3 DNA reads TGTGCCATCAGTGAGTTTGAGGAGCAGTACTTC. Translated, it gives CAISEFEEQYF.

This clonotype was recorded a few times. The chain recombines TRBV7-2 with TRBJ2-5, with D maybe TRBD2 (6 bases). The CDR3 runs to 15 residues. V lost 1 base and J 4 bases, leaving 13 bases between the germline ends. Germline assignment: CDR1 SGHTA and CDR2 FQGNSA. The CDR3 nucleotides are TGTGCCAGCAGCTTAGTTGCGGACTACAGAGAGACCCAGTACTTC. It encodes CASSLVADYRETQYF.

This clonotype is termed medium-sized (0.01 to 0.1%). The rearrangement links TRBV20-1 to TRBJ1-2, with D perhaps TRBD1 (6 bases). The CDR3 has 13 residues. Trimming removed 3 bases at V and 6 bases at J, with 14 bases between. Germline V gene data show CDR1 as DFQATT and CDR2 as SNEGSKA (reference sequence). The CDR3 protein is CSASVQGQDGYTF. The CDR3 DNA is TGCAGTGCTAGTGTCCAGGGGCAAGATGGCTACACCTTC.

A word on this clonotype: This could be a read error, since a much larger clone is one nucleotide away. V and J are TRBV18 and TRBJ2-1, with 7 positions matching TRBD2. Germline CDR1 and CDR2: KGHSH and LQKENI. The ends lost 3 bases at V and 7 bases at J; junction bases unmatched: 15. The length of the CDR3 is 17 residues. The CDR3 here is CASSPNSEAGVRNEQFF. The CDR3 DNA sequence: TGTGCCAGCTCACCCAATTCCGAGGCGGGAGTTCGGAATGAGCAGTTCTTC.

The V call is TRBV5-3, the J call TRBJ2-1; 14 bases align to TRBD2. TRBV5-3 is an ORF, and what it does is uncertain. CDR3 length: 16 residues. Unmatched junction bases numbered 4, after V lost 2 bases and J lost 6 bases. Here the CDR3 reads CARSLGTSGSFNEQFF. The CDR3 bases are TGTGCCAGAAGCTTAGGGACTAGCGGGAGTTTCAATGAGCAGTTCTTC.

This clonotype has more than one count but fewer than ten. The chain combines TRBV5-1 with TRBJ1-4; a possible D gene is TRBD1 (6 bases). The CDR3 has 19 amino acids. Germline lookup yields CDR1 SGHRS and CDR2 YFSETQ. The ends were cut back, 0 bases at V and 0 bases at J, with 18 bases in the middle. CDR3 DNA sequence: TGCGCCAGCAGCTTGGCCGTAGGGGGTCAAGGGGCAACTAATGAAAAACTGTTTTTT. This codes for CASSLAVGGQGATNEKLFF. Variable domain in full (rest from reference TRBV5-1 and TRBJ1-4): KAGVTQTPRYLIKTRGQQVTLSCSPISGHRSVSWYQQTPGQGLQFLFEYFSETQRNKGNFPGRFSGRQFSNSRSEMNVSTLELGDSALYLCASSLAVGGQGATNEKLFFGSGTQLSVL.

In this sample, this clonotype is large. The rearrangement joins TRBV29-1 to TRBJ2-7, with TRBD1 matching 8 bases. This CDR3 has 16 residues. The ends lost 4 bases at V and 4 bases at J; junction bases unmatched: 15. Looked up from germline, CDR1 is SQVTM and CDR2 is ANQGSEA. The CDR3 is CSVGTPRGQGTYEQYF. As DNA, the CDR3 is TGCAGCGTTGGGACCCCCAGGGGGCAGGGGACTTACGAGCAGTACTTC.

J is TRBJ2-3 and V is TRBV7-2; 13 bases are a match to TRBD2. CDR3 length: 17 amino acids. Germline-derived CDR1 and CDR2 are SGHTA and FQGNSA. With 0 bases clipped from V and 5 bases from J, the junction kept 5 bases outside the gene matches. The CDR3 DNA reads as TGTGCCAGCAGCTTAGCCTTAACTAGCGGGAGGGGAGATACGCAGTATTTT. It translates to CASSLALTSGRGDTQYF.

The genes are TRBV28 and TRBJ1-5; 8 bases map to TRBD1. The V gene end was trimmed by 3 bases and the J gene end by 6 bases; junction bases not matched to a gene: 4. This CDR3 spans 14 amino acids. Looked up from germline, CDR1 is MDHEN and CDR2 is SYDVKM. CDR3 in amino acids: CASSLSGGLQPQHF. Here the CDR3 DNA reads TGTGCCAGCAGTTTGTCAGGGGGCCTTCAGCCCCAGCATTTT.

In its sample, this clonotype ranks as medium-sized. The chain carries TRBV19 and TRBJ1-5, with TRBD1 matching over 7 bases. The CDR3 contains 15 residues. The junction had 4 bases not matched to a gene; V was cut back by 4 bases and J by 1 base. Germline V CDR1 and CDR2: LNHDA, SQIVND (reference sequence). Here the CDR3 reads CASSTADRSNQPQHF. DNA of the CDR3: TGTGCCAGTAGTACGGCGGACAGGAGCAATCAGCCCCAGCATTTT.

This clonotype was seen only a few times. The chain uses TRBV5-3 and TRBJ2-1; 13 bases map to TRBD2. TRBV5-3 is an ORF for which the function is uncertain. The CDR3 consists of 16 residues. The junction had 3 bases not matched to a gene; V was cut back by 2 bases and J by 4 bases. The CDR3 loop is CARSLGTSGDYNEQFF. CDR3 DNA: TGTGCCAGAAGCTTAGGGACTAGCGGGGATTACAATGAGCAGTTCTTC.

By sample fraction, this clonotype is medium-sized. The V and J genes are TRBV6-6 and TRBJ1-3, with D unclear. V shed 0 bases and J shed 5 bases, with 8 bases lying between them. The V gene's germline CDR1 is MNHNY and CDR2 SVGAGI (reference sequence). The CDR3 loop spans 14 amino acids. CDR3 sequence: CASSYSTNRNTIYF. As DNA, the CDR3 is TGTGCCAGCAGTTACTCGACAAATCGAAACACCATATATTTT.

In its sample, this clonotype is medium-sized. The junction departs from germline at one end; a sequencing error may be responsible. The chain combines TRBV4-3 with TRBJ1-1, with a possible D match to TRBD1 (6 bases). Germline V lookup: CDR1 LGHNA, CDR2 YSLEER. The CDR3 has 14 amino acids. The CDR3 bases are TGTGCCAGCAGCCAGGCCGGGGGGGCGGATGAAGCTTTCTTT. Translated: CASSQAGGADEAFF.

By frequency in the sample, this clonotype is medium-sized. This chain connects TRBV30 to TRBJ2-7; no reliable D call. This CDR3 contains 11 residues. Per germline, CDR1 GTSNPN and CDR2 SVGIG (reference sequence). V lost 2 bases to trimming and J lost 3 bases, with 5 bases between them. CDR3: CAWSLNYEQYF. The CDR3 nucleotides are TGTGCCTGGAGTCTTAACTACGAGCAGTACTTC. Looking up the rest from reference TRBV30 and TRBJ2-7 gives the full variable domain: SQTIHQWPATLVQPVGSPLSLECTVEGTSNPNLYWYRQAAGRGLQLLFYSVGIGQISSEVPQNLSASRPQDRQFILSSKKLLLSDSGFYLCAWSLNYEQYFGPGTRLTVT.

This clonotype has just a few counts. This chain joins TRBV6-2 or TRBV6-3 and TRBJ1-1; a possible D gene is TRBD1 (6 bases). Germline CDR1 reads MNHEY; CDR2 reads SVGEGT. The V gene lost 10 bases and the J gene lost 1 base, with 19 bases spanning the gap. CDR3 size: 15 residues. Here the CDR3 DNA reads TGTGCCACCCAGGGGTGGTCAGTCGGGAACACTGAAGCTTTCTTT. This gives the protein CATQGWSVGNTEAFF.

This clonotype appeared a few times. The genes are TRBV7-2 and TRBJ2-7; D is tentatively TRBD1 or TRBD2 (5 bases each). This CDR3 contains 16 residues. From germline, CDR1 is SGHTA and CDR2 FQGNSA. Trimming took off 5 bases at V and 2 bases at J, with 19 bases between the two ends. CDR3 in DNA: TGTGCCAGCAGCCACCATGTAGGGGAGTTAGCCTACGAGCAGTACTTC. This sequence encodes CASSHHVGELAYEQYF. Full variable domain (rest looked up from reference TRBV7-2 and TRBJ2-7): GAGVSQSPSNKVTEKGKDVELRCDPISGHTALYWYRQSLGQGLEFLIYFQGNSAPDKSGLPSDRFSAERTGGSVSTLTIQRTQQEDSAVYLCASSHHVGELAYEQYFGPGTRLTVT.

The CDR3 DNA sequence: TGTGCCAGCAGCCCCACCCAGGGATTTAATGAGCAGTTCTTC. Protein product: CASSPTQGFNEQFF. The rearrangement joins TRBV7-2 to TRBJ2-1; weak D call: TRBD1 (5 bases). The CDR3 has 14 amino acids. CDR1 SGHTA and CDR2 FQGNSA come from the germline V gene. V was cut by 5 bases and J by 7 bases, with 15 bases left in between.